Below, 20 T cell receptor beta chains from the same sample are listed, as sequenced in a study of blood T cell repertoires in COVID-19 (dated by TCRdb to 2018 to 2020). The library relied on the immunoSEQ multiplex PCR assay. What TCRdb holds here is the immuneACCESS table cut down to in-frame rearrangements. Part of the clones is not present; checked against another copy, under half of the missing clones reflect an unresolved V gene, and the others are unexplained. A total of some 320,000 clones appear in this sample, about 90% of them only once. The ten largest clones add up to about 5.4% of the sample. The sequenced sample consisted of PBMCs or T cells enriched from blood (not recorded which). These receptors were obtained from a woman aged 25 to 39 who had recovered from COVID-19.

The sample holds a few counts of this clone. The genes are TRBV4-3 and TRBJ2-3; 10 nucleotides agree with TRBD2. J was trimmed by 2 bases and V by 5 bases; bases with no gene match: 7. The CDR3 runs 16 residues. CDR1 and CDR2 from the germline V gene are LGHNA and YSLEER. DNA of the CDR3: TGCGCCAGCAGCAGACAAGCGGGGGGGCCCACAGATACGCAGTATTTT. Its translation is CASSRQAGGPTDTQYF.

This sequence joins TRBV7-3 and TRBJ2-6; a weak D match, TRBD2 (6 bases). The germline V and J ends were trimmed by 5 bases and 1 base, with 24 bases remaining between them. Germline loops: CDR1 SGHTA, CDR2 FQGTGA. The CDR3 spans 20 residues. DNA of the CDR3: TGTGCCAGCAGCCCTATAAACTTACTCGGAGGGACTTCTGGGGCCAACGTCCTGACTTTC. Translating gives CASSPINLLGGTSGANVLTF.

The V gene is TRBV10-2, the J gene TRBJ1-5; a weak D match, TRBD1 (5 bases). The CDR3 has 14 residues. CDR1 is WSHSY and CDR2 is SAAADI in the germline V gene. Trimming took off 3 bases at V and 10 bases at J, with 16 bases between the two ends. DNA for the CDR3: TGCGCCAGCAGTGACGAAGGGGCCACCTCACCCCAGCATTTT. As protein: CASSDEGATSPQHF.

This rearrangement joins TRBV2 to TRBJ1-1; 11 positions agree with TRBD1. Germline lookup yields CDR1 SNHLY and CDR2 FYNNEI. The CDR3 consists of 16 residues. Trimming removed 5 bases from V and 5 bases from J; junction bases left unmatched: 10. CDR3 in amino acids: CASSKGTGGFRTEAFF. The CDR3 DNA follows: TGTGCCAGCAGTAAAGGGACAGGGGGTTTTAGGACTGAAGCTTTCTTT.

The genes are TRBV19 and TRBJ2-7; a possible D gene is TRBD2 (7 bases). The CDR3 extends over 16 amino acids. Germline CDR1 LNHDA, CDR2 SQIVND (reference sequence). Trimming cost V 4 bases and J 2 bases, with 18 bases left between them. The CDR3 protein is CASSSPGTGGTYEQYF. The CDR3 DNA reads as TGTGCCAGTAGTAGCCCCGGGACGGGGGGCACCTACGAGCAGTACTTC.

The CDR3 sequence is CASSQPTSPSDTQYF. The CDR3, as DNA: TGTGCCAGCAGCCAACCAACTAGCCCGTCAGATACGCAGTATTTT. This rearrangement joins TRBV5-4 to TRBJ2-3; TRBD2 is a possible D gene (6 bases). This CDR3 spans 15 amino acids. Germline assignment: CDR1 SGHNT and CDR2 YYREEE (reference sequence). The germline V and J ends were trimmed by 4 bases and 4 bases, with 16 bases remaining between them.

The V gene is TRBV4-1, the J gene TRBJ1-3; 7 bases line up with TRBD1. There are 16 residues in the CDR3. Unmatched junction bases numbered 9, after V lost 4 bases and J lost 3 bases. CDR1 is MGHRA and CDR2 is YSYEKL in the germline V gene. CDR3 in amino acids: CASSLRQGIDGNTIYF. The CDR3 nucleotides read TGCGCCAGCAGCCTCCGACAGGGAATCGATGGAAACACCATATATTTT.

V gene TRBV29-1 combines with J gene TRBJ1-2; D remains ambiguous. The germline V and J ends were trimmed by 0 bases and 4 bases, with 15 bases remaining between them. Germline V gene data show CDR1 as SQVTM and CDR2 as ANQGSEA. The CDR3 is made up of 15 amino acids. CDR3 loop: CSVEDPARETYGYTF. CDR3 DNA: TGCAGCGTTGAAGATCCCGCAAGGGAGACCTATGGCTACACCTTC.

DNA for the CDR3: TGTGCCAGTAGAACCCTTCGGGCGGGGGCTGAGGGCTACACCTTC. Translating it yields CASRTLRAGAEGYTF. The chain links TRBV19 to TRBJ1-2, with D perhaps TRBD1 (6 bases). CDR1 and CDR2 from the germline V gene are LNHDA and SQIVND (reference sequence). The CDR3 has 15 amino acids. The V and J ends lost 6 bases and 8 bases respectively, with 22 bases between them.

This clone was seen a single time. CDR3: CASSLSQNLMNTEAFF. As DNA, the CDR3 is TGTGCCAGCAGCTTATCCCAGAACCTTATGAACACTGAAGCTTTCTTT. The chain employs TRBV7-6 and TRBJ1-1; D remains unclear. The germline CDR1 and CDR2 sequences are SGHVS and FNYEAQ. The CDR3 is made up of 16 amino acids. V lost 2 bases and J 0 bases, leaving 13 bases between the germline ends.

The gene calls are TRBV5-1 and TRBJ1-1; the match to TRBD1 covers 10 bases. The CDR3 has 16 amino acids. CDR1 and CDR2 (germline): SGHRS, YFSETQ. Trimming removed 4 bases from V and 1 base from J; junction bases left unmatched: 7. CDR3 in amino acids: CASSRRQGAGNTEAFF. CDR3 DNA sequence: TGCGCCAGCAGCCGCCGACAGGGGGCAGGGAACACTGAAGCTTTCTTT.

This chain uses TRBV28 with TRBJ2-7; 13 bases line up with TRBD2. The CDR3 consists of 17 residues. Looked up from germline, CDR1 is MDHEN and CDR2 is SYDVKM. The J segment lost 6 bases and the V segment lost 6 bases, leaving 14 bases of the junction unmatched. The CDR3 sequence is CASRWTKLAGGPGEQYF. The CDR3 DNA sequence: TGTGCCAGCAGGTGGACAAAACTAGCGGGGGGGCCCGGCGAGCAGTACTTC.

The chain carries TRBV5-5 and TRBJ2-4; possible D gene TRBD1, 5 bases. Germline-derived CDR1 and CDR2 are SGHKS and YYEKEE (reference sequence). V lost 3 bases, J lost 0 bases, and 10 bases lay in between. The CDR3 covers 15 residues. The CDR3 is CASSSQALAKNIQYF. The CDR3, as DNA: TGTGCCAGCAGCTCACAGGCCTTAGCCAAAAACATTCAGTACTTC.

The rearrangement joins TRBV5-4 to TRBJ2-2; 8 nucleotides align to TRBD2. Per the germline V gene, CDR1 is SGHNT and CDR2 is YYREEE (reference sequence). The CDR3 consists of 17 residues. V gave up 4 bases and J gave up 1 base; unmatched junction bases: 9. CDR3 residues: CASSAGLARLNTGELFF. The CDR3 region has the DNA TGTGCCAGCAGCGCTGGACTAGCCCGCCTGAACACCGGGGAGCTGTTTTTT. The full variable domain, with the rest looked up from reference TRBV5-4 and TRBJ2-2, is ETGVTQSPTHLIKTRGQQVTLRCSSQSGHNTVSWYQQALGQGPQFIFQYYREEENGRGNFPPRFSGLQFPNYSSELNVNALELDDSALYLCASSAGLARLNTGELFFGEGSRLTVL.

CDR3 sequence: CASSSKGDGTYNSPLHF. The CDR3 coding sequence is TGTGCCAGCAGCTCCAAGGGGGATGGTACCTATAATTCACCCCTCCACTTT. The chain is built from TRBV9 and TRBJ1-6; a possible D gene is TRBD1 (6 bases). The V gene lost 4 bases and the J gene lost 2 bases, with 16 bases spanning the gap. CDR1 SGDLS and CDR2 YYNGEE come from the germline V gene. This CDR3 region has 17 residues.

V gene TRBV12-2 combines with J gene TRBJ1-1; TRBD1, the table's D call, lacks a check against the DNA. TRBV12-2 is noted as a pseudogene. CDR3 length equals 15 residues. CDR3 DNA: TGTGCAAGTCGCGGACGACAGGGCGGGAACACTGAAGCTTTCTTT. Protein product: CASRGRQGGNTEAFF.

This CDR3 reads CASAFGGASVYGYTF. For the CDR3, the DNA is TGTGCTAGTGCCTTCGGAGGGGCAAGTGTCTATGGCTACACCTTC. This rearrangement joins TRBV12-5 to TRBJ1-2; perhaps TRBD1 as D (5 bases). V lost 7 bases to trimming and J lost 4 bases, with 19 bases between them. CDR1 LGHNT and CDR2 FRNRAP come from the germline V gene. The CDR3 sequence is 15 residues long.

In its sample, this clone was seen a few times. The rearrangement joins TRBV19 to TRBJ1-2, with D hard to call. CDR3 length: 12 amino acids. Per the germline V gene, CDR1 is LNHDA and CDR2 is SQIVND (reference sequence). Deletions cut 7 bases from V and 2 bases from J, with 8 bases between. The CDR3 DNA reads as TGTGCCAGTAATGCGAGAAACTATGGCTACACCTTC. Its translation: CASNARNYGYTF.

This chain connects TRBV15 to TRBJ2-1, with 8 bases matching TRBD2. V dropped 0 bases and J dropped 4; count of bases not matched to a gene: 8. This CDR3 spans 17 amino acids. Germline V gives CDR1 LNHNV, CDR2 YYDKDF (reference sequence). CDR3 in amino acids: CATSRDRGGGMYNEQFF. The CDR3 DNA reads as TGTGCCACCAGCAGAGATCGAGGCGGGGGGATGTACAATGAGCAGTTCTTC.

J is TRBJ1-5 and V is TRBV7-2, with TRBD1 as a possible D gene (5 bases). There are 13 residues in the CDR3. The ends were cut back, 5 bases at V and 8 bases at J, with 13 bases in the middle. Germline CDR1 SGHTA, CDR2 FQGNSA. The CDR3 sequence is CASSGTFMKPQHF. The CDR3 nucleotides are TGTGCCAGCAGCGGGACTTTTATGAAGCCCCAGCATTTT.